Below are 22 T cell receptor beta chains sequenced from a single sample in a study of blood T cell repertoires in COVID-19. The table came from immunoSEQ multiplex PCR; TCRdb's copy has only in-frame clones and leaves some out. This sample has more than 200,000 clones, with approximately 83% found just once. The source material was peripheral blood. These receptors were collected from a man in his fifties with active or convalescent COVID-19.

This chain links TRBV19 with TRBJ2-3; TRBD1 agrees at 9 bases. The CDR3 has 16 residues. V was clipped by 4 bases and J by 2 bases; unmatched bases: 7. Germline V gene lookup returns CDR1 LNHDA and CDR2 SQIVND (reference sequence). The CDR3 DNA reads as TGTGCCAGTAGTAGGACAGGGGAGGTCTCCACAGATACGCAGTATTTT. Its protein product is CASSRTGEVSTDTQYF.

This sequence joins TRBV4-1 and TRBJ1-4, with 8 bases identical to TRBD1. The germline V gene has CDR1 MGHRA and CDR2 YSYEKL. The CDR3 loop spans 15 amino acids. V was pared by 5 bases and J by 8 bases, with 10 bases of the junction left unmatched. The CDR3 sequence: CASSSRTGWMEKLFF. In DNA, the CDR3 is TGCGCCAGCAGCAGCCGGACAGGGTGGATGGAAAAACTGTTTTTT.

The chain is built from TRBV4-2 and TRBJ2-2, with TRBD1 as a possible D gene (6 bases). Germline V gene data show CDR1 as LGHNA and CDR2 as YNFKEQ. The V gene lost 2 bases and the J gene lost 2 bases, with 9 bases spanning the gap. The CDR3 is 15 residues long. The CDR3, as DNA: TGTGCCAGCAGCCAACGACAGGTCAACACCGGGGAGCTGTTTTTT. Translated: CASSQRQVNTGELFF.

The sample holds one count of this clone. CDR3 in amino acids: CASSLEPNTEAFF. CDR3 DNA: TGTGCCAGCAGCTTGGAGCCGAACACTGAAGCTTTCTTT. The chain links TRBV5-8 to TRBJ1-1; no clear D gene. The CDR3 runs 13 residues. Trimming shortened V by 0 bases and J by 1 base, and 4 bases separated the two germline ends. Germline V CDR1 and CDR2: SGHTS, YDEGEE.

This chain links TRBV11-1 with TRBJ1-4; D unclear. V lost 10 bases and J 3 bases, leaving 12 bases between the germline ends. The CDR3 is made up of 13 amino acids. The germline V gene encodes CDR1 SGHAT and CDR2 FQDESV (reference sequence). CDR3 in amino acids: CATAGSANEKLFF. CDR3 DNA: TGTGCCACAGCGGGCAGCGCTAATGAAAAACTGTTTTTT.

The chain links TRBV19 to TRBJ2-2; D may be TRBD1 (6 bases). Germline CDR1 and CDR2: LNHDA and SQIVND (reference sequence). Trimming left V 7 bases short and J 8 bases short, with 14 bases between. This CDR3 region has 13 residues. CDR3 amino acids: CASTSSQGGELFF. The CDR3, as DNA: TGTGCCAGTACCTCCTCACAGGGAGGGGAGCTGTTTTTT.

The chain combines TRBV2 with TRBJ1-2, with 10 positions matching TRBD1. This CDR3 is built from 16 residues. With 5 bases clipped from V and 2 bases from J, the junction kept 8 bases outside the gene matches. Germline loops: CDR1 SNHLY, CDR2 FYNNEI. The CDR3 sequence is CASSRDRGSRNYGYTF. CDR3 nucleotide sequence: TGTGCCAGCAGTCGGGACAGGGGATCGAGGAACTATGGCTACACCTTC.

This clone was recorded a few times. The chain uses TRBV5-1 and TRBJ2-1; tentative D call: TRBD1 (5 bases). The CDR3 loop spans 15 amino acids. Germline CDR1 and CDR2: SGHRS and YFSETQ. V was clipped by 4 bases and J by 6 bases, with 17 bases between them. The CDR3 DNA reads TGCGCCAGCAGCCATAGGATAGGGGAAGGCAATGAGCAGTTCTTC. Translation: CASSHRIGEGNEQFF.

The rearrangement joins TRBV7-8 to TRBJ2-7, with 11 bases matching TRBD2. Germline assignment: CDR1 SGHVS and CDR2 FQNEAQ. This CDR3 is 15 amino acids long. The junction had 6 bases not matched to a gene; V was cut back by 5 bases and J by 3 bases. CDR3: CASSHTSGGGYEQYF. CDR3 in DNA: TGTGCCAGCAGCCACACTAGCGGGGGTGGCTACGAGCAGTACTTC.

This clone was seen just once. The CDR3 spells CASSFILASSYEQYF. CDR3 in DNA: TGTGCCAGCAGTTTTATCCTAGCGTCATCCTACGAGCAGTACTTC. This rearrangement joins TRBV28 to TRBJ2-7; possibly TRBD2 for D (6 bases). Germline CDR1 and CDR2: MDHEN and SYDVKM. V was shortened by 3 bases and J by 1 base, with 13 bases between the two germline ends. The CDR3 totals 15 residues.

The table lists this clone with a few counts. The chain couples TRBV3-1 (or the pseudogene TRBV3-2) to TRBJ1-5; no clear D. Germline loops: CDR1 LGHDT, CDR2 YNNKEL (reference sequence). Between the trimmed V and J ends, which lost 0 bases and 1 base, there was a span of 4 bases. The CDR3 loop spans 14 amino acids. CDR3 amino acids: CASSQDGSNQPQHF. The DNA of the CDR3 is TGTGCCAGCAGCCAAGATGGCAGCAATCAGCCCCAGCATTTT.

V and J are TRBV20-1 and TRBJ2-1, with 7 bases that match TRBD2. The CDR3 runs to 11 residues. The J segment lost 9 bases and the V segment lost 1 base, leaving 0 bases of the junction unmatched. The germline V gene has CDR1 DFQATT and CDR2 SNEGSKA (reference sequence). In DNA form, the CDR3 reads TGCAGTGCTAGAGGGGGGGGTGAGCAGTTCTTC. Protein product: CSARGGGEQFF.

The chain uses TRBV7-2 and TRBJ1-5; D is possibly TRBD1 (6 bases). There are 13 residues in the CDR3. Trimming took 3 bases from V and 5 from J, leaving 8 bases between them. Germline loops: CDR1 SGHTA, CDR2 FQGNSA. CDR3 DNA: TGTGCCAGCAGCTTCAGGGGAGATCAGCCCCAGCATTTT. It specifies CASSFRGDQPQHF.

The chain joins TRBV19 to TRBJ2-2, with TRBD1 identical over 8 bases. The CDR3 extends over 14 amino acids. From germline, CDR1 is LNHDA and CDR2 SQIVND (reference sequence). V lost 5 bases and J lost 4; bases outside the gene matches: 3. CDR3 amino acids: CASSQGAGTGELFF. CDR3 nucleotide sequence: TGTGCCAGTAGTCAGGGGGCGGGCACCGGGGAGCTGTTTTTT.

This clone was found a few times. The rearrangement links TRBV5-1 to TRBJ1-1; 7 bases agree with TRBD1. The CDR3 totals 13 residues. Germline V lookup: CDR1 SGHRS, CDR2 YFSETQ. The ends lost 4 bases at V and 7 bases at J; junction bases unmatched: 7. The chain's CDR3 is CASSQRDSSEAFF. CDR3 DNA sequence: TGCGCCAGCAGCCAGAGGGACAGCAGTGAAGCTTTCTTT.

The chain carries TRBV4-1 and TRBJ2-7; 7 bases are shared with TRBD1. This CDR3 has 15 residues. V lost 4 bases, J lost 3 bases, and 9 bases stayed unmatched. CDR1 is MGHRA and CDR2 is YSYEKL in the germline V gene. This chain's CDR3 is CASSPSGTAYYEQYF. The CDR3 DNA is TGCGCCAGCAGCCCCTCCGGGACAGCCTACTACGAGCAGTACTTC.

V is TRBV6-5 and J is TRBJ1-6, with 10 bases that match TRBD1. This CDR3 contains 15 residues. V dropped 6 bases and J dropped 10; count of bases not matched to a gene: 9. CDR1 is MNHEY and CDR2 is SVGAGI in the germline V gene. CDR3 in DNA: TGTGCCAGCAGCACAGACAGGGGGCGAAACTCACCCCTCCACTTT. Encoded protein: CASSTDRGRNSPLHF.

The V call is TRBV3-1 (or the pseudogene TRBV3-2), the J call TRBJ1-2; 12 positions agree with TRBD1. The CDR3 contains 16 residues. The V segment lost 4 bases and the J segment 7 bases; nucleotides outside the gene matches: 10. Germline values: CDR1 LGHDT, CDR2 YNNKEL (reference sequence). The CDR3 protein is CASSPGGGTGGSGYTF. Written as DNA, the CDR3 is TGTGCCAGCAGCCCAGGAGGAGGGACAGGGGGCAGTGGCTACACCTTC.

The CDR3 sequence is CASSLGPGSDTEAFF. The CDR3 bases are TGTGCCAGCAGCTTAGGCCCAGGGTCGGACACTGAAGCTTTCTTT. The V and J genes are TRBV7-2 and TRBJ1-1, with TRBD1 as a possible D gene (5 bases). CDR1 is SGHTA and CDR2 is FQGNSA in the germline V gene. V lost 1 base, J lost 3 bases, and 12 bases lay in between. The CDR3 has 15 residues.

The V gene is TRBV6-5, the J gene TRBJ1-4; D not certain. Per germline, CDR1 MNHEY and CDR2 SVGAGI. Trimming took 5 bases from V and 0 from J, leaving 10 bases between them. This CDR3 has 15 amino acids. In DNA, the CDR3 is TGTGCCAGCAGTAGATCCGGGACAACTAATGAAAAACTGTTTTTT. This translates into CASSRSGTTNEKLFF.

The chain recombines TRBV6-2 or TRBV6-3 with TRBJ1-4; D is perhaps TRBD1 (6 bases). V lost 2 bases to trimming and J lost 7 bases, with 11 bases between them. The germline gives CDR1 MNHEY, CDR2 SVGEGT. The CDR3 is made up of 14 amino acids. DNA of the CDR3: TGTGCCAGCAGTTACGGGCAGGGGACTGAAAAACTGTTTTTT. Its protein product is CASSYGQGTEKLFF.

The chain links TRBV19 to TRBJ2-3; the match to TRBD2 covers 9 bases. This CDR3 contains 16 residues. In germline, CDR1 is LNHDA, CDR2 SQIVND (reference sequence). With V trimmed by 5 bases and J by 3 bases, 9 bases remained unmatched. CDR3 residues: CASSGYSGGATDTQYF. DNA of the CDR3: TGTGCCAGTAGTGGATATAGCGGGGGAGCGACAGATACGCAGTATTTT.